Given below is one TCR beta chain in context. The antigen remains undetermined. The CDR3 has 15 amino acids. The V gene's germline CDR1 is MNHEY and CDR2 SVGAGI. The TRB cDNA libraries were prepared by 5' RACE with UMI labels. TCRdb reprocessed the 5' RACE reads and reports one entry per CDR3 protein, with no DNA. The sample holds about 43,000 distinct CDR3 sequences. The data belong to a study of CXCR3-negative and CXCR3-positive naive CD8 T cells. Study-wide findings and caveats: TCR interaction strength was inferred from TRB CDR3 physicochemistry, as CD5 matched across naive subsets. Whereas both naive subsets had comparably high diversity, memory CD8+ cells had much lower diversity.

This sequence was found in a human donor in good health. Some clones in this sample may be carry-over from other donors' samples. The rearrangement links TRBV6-5 to TRBJ2-7; TCRdb calls TRBD1, which cannot be checked without DNA. The sequenced sample was memory CD8+ T cells from blood. Here the CDR3 reads CASSYGQGLGYEQYF.